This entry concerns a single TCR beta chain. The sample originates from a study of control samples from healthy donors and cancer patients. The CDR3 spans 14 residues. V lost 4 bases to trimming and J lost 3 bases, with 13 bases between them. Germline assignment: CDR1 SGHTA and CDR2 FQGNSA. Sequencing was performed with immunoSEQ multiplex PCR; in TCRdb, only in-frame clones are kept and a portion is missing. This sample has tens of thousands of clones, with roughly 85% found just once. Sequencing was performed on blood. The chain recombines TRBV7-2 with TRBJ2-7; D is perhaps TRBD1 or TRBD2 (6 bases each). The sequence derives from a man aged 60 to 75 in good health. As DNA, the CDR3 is TGTGCCAGCAGCTCGACCAGGGGAGGCTACGAGCAGTACTTC. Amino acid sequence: CASSSTRGGYEQYF.